These T cell receptor beta chains were read from a single sample in a study of Graves' ophthalmopathy and Graves' hyperthyroidism. A single record per CDR3 protein comes from TCRdb applying MiXCR to the multiplex PCR reads. In the table there are about 390,000 distinct CDR3 sequences, about 17% of which are singletons. The sequenced material came from peripheral blood. Source of these receptors: an adult woman with stable Graves' hyperthyroidism. The CDR3 runs from the conserved cysteine through the conserved F or W. D genes are given only for firm matches. For some rows the clone size is stated as once, few or many, or as a class when expanded; others skip it.

.	TRBJ2-7	many	TRBV6-2/TRBV6-3	TGTGCCAGCATCGGGCAGGGCCTCCCTAAAGAGCAGTACTTC	CASIGQGLPKEQYF
.	TRBJ1-5	many	TRBV7-9	TGTGCCAGCAGCTTGGAATCCCAGCCCCAGCATTTT	CASSLESQPQHF
TRBD1	TRBJ1-1	.	TRBV6-1	TGTGCCAGCAGTGCAAGACAGGGGTCGGCTTTCTTT	CASSARQGSAFF
TRBD2	TRBJ2-2	.	TRBV11-1	TGTGCCAGCAGCTTAGCGCGGACTAGCGGGAGCACCGGGGAGCTGTTTTTT	CASSLARTSGSTGELFF
.	TRBJ2-5	many	TRBV5-6	TGTGCCAGCAGCTTGGTTCCAGAGACCCAGTACTTC	CASSLVPETQYF
.	TRBJ1-6	many	TRBV12-3/TRBV12-4	TGTGCCGGCGGCGGTGACGGCCTCACTAATTCACCCCTCCACTTT	CAGGGDGLTNSPLHF
.	TRBJ1-1	many	TRBV25-1	TGTGCCAGCAGTGAAGTTAGGGACCTGGCTGAAGCTTTCTTT	CASSEVRDLAEAFF
TRBD1	TRBJ2-7	many	TRBV7-2	TGTGCCAGCAGCCCTAGGCCGGGACAGGGAAACTACGAGCAGTACTTC	CASSPRPGQGNYEQYF
TRBD2	TRBJ2-2	few	TRBV27	TGTGCCAGCAGTTTATGGTCTAGCGGACCGAACACCGGGGAGCTGTTTTTT	CASSLWSSGPNTGELFF
TRBD1	TRBJ2-3	many	TRBV19	TGTGCCAGTAGTACCTCTCCGGGACAGGGGGCAGATACGCAGTATTTT	CASSTSPGQGADTQYF
.	TRBJ1-2	.	TRBV11-2	TGTGCCAGCAGCTTAGCACCGTATGGCTACACCTTC	CASSLAPYGYTF
.	TRBJ1-5	.	TRBV6-1	TGTGCCAGCAGTGAAGCGCGGGGGAGAGGGGATTATAGCAATCAGCCCCAGCATTTT	CASSEARGRGDYSNQPQHF
TRBD1	TRBJ1-3	many	TRBV7-2	TGTGCCAGCAGCTTAGCTCCCGACAGGGCTGGAAACACCATATATTTT	CASSLAPDRAGNTIYF
TRBD1	TRBJ2-2	.	TRBV12-5	TGTGCTAGTGGTTTAACAGGGGGCGGTCGGACCGGGGAGCTGTTTTTT	CASGLTGGGRTGELFF
TRBD1	TRBJ1-1	many	TRBV6-6	TGTGCCAGCAAGATGACAGGGGTAACGAAGGGTTTCTTT	CASKMTGVTKGFF
.	TRBJ1-1	many	TRBV30	TGTGCCTGGAGTCTGAACACTGAAGCTTTCTTT	CAWSLNTEAFF
TRBD1	TRBJ2-5	many	TRBV2	TGTGCCAGCAATGGTAGGGGGCCGCTGGAGACCCAGTACTTC	CASNGRGPLETQYF
.	TRBJ2-7	many	TRBV27	TGTGCCAGCAGTTTAGCCCACGGGGGGCGTATTTCCTACGAGCAGTACTTC	CASSLAHGGRISYEQYF
TRBD1	TRBJ1-1	few	TRBV3-1	TGTGCCAGCAGCCGGACAGGGAGGGGTACTGAAGCTTTCTTT	CASSRTGRGTEAFF
TRBD1	TRBJ2-6	many	TRBV10-3	TGTGCCATCAGTACAGGGGTTGGGGCCAACGTCCTGACTTTC	CAISTGVGANVLTF
TRBD2	TRBJ2-5	many	TRBV7-9	TGTGCCAGCAGCTTAGTATCTAGCGGGAACCAAGAGACCCAGTACTTC	CASSLVSSGNQETQYF
TRBD2	TRBJ2-2	many	TRBV6-2/TRBV6-3	TGTGCCAGCAGTCGGACTAGCGGCAACACCGGGGAGCTGTTTTTT	CASSRTSGNTGELFF
TRBD1	TRBJ2-5	many	TRBV28	TGTGCCAGCAGTTTCCTGACAGGGTGGCACCAAGAGACCCAGTACTTC	CASSFLTGWHQETQYF
TRBD1	TRBJ2-5	many	TRBV2	TGTGCCAGCAGAGAGGACAGGGGATTCGGAGAGACCCAGTACTTC	CASREDRGFGETQYF
TRBD2	TRBJ2-7	few	TRBV20-1	TGCAGTGCTAGAGATTTCCTTCTGCTAGCGGGAAACGAGCAGTACTTC	CSARDFLLLAGNEQYF
.	TRBJ2-7	many	TRBV27	TGTGCCAGCAAATTAGGGGGGCTTGGGTACGAGCAGTACTTC	CASKLGGLGYEQYF
.	TRBJ1-2	few	TRBV18	TGTGCCAGCCAAGAACTGGGACCCTATGGCTACACCTTC	CASQELGPYGYTF
TRBD1	TRBJ1-1	.	TRBV12-3/TRBV12-4	TGTGCCAGCAGTTTCTCCAGGGGGACTGAAGCTTTCTTT	CASSFSRGTEAFF
.	TRBJ2-7	many	TRBV28	TGTGCCAGCAGTCCCGGGTTCTACGAGCAGTACTTC	CASSPGFYEQYF
.	TRBJ1-1	many	TRBV20-1	TGCAGTGCTAGACAAACGGGGACCCTTTACACTGAAGCTTTCTTT	CSARQTGTLYTEAFF
.	TRBJ1-1	many	TRBV6-1	TGTGCCAGCAGCCCTGGTCCGACTGAAGCTTTCTTT	CASSPGPTEAFF
TRBD2	TRBJ2-2	few	TRBV5-1	TGCGCCAGCAGAGGGCTAGCGGGAGACTCTGCTGGGGAGCTGTTTTTT	CASRGLAGDSAGELFF
TRBD2	TRBJ2-2	many	TRBV6-2/TRBV6-3	TGTGCCAGCAGTACTAGCGGGAGTTTGAACACCGGGGAGCTGTTTTTT	CASSTSGSLNTGELFF
.	TRBJ1-1	many	TRBV13	TGTGCCAGCAGCTCCGTACAGGGTCTGAACACTGAAGCTTTCTTT	CASSSVQGLNTEAFF
.	TRBJ2-7	many	TRBV29-1	TGCAGCGTTGGTGTATCACCGGGTGAGCAGTACTTC	CSVGVSPGEQYF
TRBD2	TRBJ2-2	.	TRBV30	TGTGCCTGGAGTTCCTTCGGGGGGGCGGCCGGGGAGCTGTTTTTT	CAWSSFGGAAGELFF
TRBD1	TRBJ2-7	many	TRBV12-3/TRBV12-4	TGTGCCAGCAAACGGGACAGGCGGACCTACGAGCAGTACTTC	CASKRDRRTYEQYF
.	TRBJ2-7	many	TRBV20-1	TGCAGTGCTAGAGTAATGCCCTACGAGCAGTACTTC	CSARVMPYEQYF
.	TRBJ1-5	many	TRBV20-1	TGCAGTGCTAGAGACCAAGTGGGACCTAATCAGCCCCAGCATTTT	CSARDQVGPNQPQHF
.	TRBJ1-6	many	TRBV6-1	TGTGCCAGCAGCGACCAGGACGTCTATAATTCACCCCTCCACTTT	CASSDQDVYNSPLHF
TRBD1	TRBJ1-5	many	TRBV28	TGTGCCAGCAGTCCCACCCACAGGGGGAATCAGCCCCAGCATTTT	CASSPTHRGNQPQHF
.	TRBJ2-2	many	TRBV28	TGTGCCAGCAGTTCCATCATCTCCCTCGGGAGAACGAACACCGGGGAGCTGTTTTTT	CASSSIISLGRTNTGELFF
TRBD1	TRBJ1-5	.	TRBV6-2/TRBV6-3	TGTGCCAGCAGTTCGCCACGACAGGGCCATCAGCCCCAGCATTTT	CASSSPRQGHQPQHF
.	TRBJ2-2	many	TRBV5-1	TGCGCCAGCAGCTTCTTGAAGGACACCGGGGAGCTGTTTTTT	CASSFLKDTGELFF
.	TRBJ2-7	many	TRBV28	TGTGCCAGCCCCAATCTACACACCCTAAGCTCCTACGAGCAGTACTTC	CASPNLHTLSSYEQYF